This T cell receptor beta chain is drawn from a study of graft-versus-host responses after intestinal transplantation (dated by TCRdb to the early 2020s). Notes on the research overall: The transplants that recipients received were multivisceral, liver-intestinal, or isolated intestinal. A peak of at least 4% donor T cells among recipient peripheral blood mononuclear cells was the definition used for donor T cell macrochimerism. After intestinal transplantation, graft-versus-host and host-versus-graft alloreactive T cell clones in the graft, circulation and bone marrow were tracked using bulk TCR-beta CDR3 sequencing. Rather than going through the commercial service, samples from a few later patients were sequenced in-house on an Illumina MiSeq and processed with MiXCR. Of the approximately 25 intestinal transplant recipients enrolled in the cohort, one of whom was a retransplant, a few patients without pretransplant specimens were excluded. All recipients received anti-thymocyte globulin induction followed by maintenance tacrolimus and steroids for two to four years. Alloreactive clones were identified by sequencing pre-transplant mixed lymphocyte reaction products and comparing these products with unstimulated pre-transplant donor and recipient T cells.

The method was the immunoSEQ multiplex PCR assay. For most patients, genomic DNA was isolated using the Qiagen DNeasy Blood and Tissue Kit and was shipped frozen to Adaptive Biotechnologies for TCR sequencing. High-throughput TCR-beta CDR3 sequencing of genomic DNA from most patients was performed by Adaptive Biotechnologies. Regarding the original processing steps: Adaptive's ImmunoSEQ software supplied the TCR sequencing data for 15 to 20 patients, while MiXCR and VDJtools were used to process a few other patients. CD4 versus CD8 sorting errors were corrected by removing sequences found in both subsets at a frequency ratio below 5:1. CDR3 nucleotide sequences shared between donor and recipient were removed because the origin of such sequences could not be assigned. Alloreactive clones required at least 2-fold expansion over unstimulated cells and minimum CFSE-low frequency of 0.002% (template counts) or 0.001% (read counts). Mappable clones were those detected in sequenced pre-transplant spleen, lymph node, or MLR CFSE-low populations of the donor or recipient. Cumulative frequency of alloreactive clones was calculated as a percentage of all sequences weighted by copy number. TCRdb carries this immuneACCESS record with in-frame sequences only. Its versions omit some clonotypes, under half of them owing to an unresolved V gene in the studies checked, with the rest unexplained. V and J calls and clone size are as listed in that table; D and trimming were resolved from the DNA. Here the sample has about 90,000 clones; around 93% occur a single time. The ten most abundant clones make up 0.3% to 0.35% of the sample.

Paper-wide results and their limitations: High GvH to HvG T cell clonal ratios were observed in the allografts of patients with donor T cell macrochimerism. Early after transplant, peak levels of circulating GvH clones were associated with declines in HvG clones. GvH clones turned up in recipient bone marrow, with some appearing earlier in ileal mucosa or blood, a pattern consistent with an intestinal mucosal origin. The relatively low number and heterogeneity of intestinal transplant patients limited the conclusions.

Explained via the paper, the time point label denotes: cells obtained before transplantation from donor or recipient. CD3+CD4+ and CD3+CD8+ populations were FACS-sorted from unstimulated pre-transplant donor and recipient cells taken from spleen or lymph nodes. About this clone: The clone's antigen remains unknown. The input lacks base qualities; no much larger clone sits a single base away.

The TCR sequence derives from a human donor who was the organ donor for an intestinal transplant. The input for sequencing was unstimulated CD4+ T cells sorted from spleen or lymph node cells, taken before transplant.

The encoded CDR3 is CASSTGLAGGETQYF. The DNA is TGTGCCAGCAGCACGGGACTAGCGGGGGGGGAGACCCAGTACTTC. The rearranged segments are TRBV5-6 and TRBJ2-5, with TRBD2 identical over 16 junction bases. V is cut back by 4 bases and J by 5 bases, with 2 bases in the junction unmatched. CDR1 and CDR2, looked up from the germline V gene, are SGHDT and YYEEEE. The CDR3 contains 15 residues, cysteine and phenylalanine counted. CDR3 DNA is the only sequence kept; it has 45 bases, read in frame from the first base.